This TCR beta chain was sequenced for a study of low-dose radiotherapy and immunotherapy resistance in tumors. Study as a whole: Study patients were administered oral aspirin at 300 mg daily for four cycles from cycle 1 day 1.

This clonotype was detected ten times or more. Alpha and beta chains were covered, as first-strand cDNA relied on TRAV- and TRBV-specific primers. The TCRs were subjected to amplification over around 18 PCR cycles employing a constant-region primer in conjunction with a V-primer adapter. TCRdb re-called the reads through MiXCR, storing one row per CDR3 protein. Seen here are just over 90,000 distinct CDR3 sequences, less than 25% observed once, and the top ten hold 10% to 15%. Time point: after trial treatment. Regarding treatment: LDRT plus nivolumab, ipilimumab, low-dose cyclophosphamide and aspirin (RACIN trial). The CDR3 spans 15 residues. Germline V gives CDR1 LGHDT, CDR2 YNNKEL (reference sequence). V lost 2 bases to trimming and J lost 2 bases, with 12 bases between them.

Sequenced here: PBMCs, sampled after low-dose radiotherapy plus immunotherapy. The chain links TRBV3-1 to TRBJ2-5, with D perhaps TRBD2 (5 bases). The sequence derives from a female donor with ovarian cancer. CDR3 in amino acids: CASSQRGTGQETQYF. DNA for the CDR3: TGTGCCAGCAGCCAACGCGGTACGGGACAAGAGACCCAGTACTTC.